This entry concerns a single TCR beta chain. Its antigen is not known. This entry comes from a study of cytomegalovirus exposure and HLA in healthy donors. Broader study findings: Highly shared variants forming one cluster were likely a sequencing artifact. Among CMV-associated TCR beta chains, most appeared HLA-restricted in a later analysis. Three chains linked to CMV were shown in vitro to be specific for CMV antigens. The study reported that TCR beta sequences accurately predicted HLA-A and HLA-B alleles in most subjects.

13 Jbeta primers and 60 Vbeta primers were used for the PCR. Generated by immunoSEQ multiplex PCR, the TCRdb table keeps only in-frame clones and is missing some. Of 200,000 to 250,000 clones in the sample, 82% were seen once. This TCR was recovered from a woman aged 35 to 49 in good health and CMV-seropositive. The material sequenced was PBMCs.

Written as DNA, the CDR3 is TGTGCCAGCAGCTTCGCCGGGACAGGGAGATTGTTAGGCTACACCTTC. This sequence encodes CASSFAGTGRLLGYTF. The chain couples TRBV7-2 to TRBJ1-2, with 9 bases aligning to TRBD1. Germline values: CDR1 SGHTA, CDR2 FQGNSA. The CDR3 runs 16 residues. The ends lost 3 bases at V and 8 bases at J; junction bases unmatched: 13.